What follows describes a single TCR beta chain. Its antigen is unknown. This sample was taken from a study of cytotoxic CD8 clonotypes in ibrutinib-treated CLL. V dropped 4 bases and J dropped 4; count of bases not matched to a gene: 11. Germline V CDR1 and CDR2: MNHNS, SASEGT. This CDR3 is 16 amino acids long. TCRdb's copy holds only in-frame clones and misses some; the assay was immunoSEQ multiplex PCR. The sample records fewer than 400,000 clones, roughly two thirds being singletons. Study observations and caveats: Public clonotypes (which were uncommon) either contracted or remained stable on treatment.

Sequencing was performed on PBMCs, taken after 36 months of ibrutinib treatment. The chain links TRBV6-1 to TRBJ2-3; 7 nucleotides match TRBD1. This receptor was obtained from a human donor with chronic lymphocytic leukemia. The CDR3 DNA sequence: TGTGCCAGCAGTGTAGGGGGCGGCCCTGGCCCAGATACGCAGTATTTT. Translating gives CASSVGGGPGPDTQYF.